The rows below give T cell receptor beta chains drawn from one sample of a study of T cell changes during pregnancy in multiple sclerosis. Here immunoSEQ multiplex PCR was the method, and the copy in TCRdb shows in-frame clones only, minus some. The sample records about 110,000 clones, about 93% being singletons. Material: peripheral blood, obtained in the third trimester of pregnancy. The receptors here all came from a female donor with multiple sclerosis, enrolled in a pregnancy study. Both conserved end residues are part of each CDR3. The D gene is left open where the match is weak. Clone size is shown for a subset of rows, as once, few, many or a class of expanded clone.

v_call	d_call	j_call	clone_size	cdr3_aa	cdr3_nt
TRBV4-1	.	TRBJ1-2	.	CASSQGQGGGYTF	TGCGCCAGCAGCCAAGGCCAGGGTGGTGGCTACACCTTC
TRBV30	TRBD2	TRBJ2-7	.	CAWSGPHSGRMHEQYF	TGTGCCTGGAGTGGGCCCCATAGCGGGAGGATGCACGAGCAGTACTTC
TRBV30	TRBD2	TRBJ2-5	.	CAWSVLAGGVETQYF	TGTGCCTGGAGTGTTTTGGCGGGAGGAGTGGAGACCCAGTACTTC
TRBV7-2	TRBD1	TRBJ1-1	few	CASSTPQGAITEAFF	TGTGCCAGCAGCACACCACAGGGGGCCATCACTGAAGCTTTCTTT
TRBV5-1	TRBD1	TRBJ1-1	.	CASSSTGVTEAFF	TGCGCCAGCAGCAGTACAGGGGTCACTGAAGCTTTCTTT
TRBV11-2	TRBD2	TRBJ2-5	.	CASSYSGNQETQYF	TGTGCCAGCAGTTATAGCGGGAACCAAGAGACCCAGTACTTC
TRBV5-1	.	TRBJ1-1	.	CASSDLRGGTEAFF	TGCGCCAGCAGCGATCTTAGGGGGGGGACTGAAGCTTTCTTT
TRBV7-9	TRBD2	TRBJ2-5	.	CASSWGSLAGGPDQETQYF	TGTGCCAGCAGCTGGGGGAGTCTAGCGGGAGGGCCGGACCAAGAGACCCAGTACTTC
TRBV5-1	.	TRBJ2-3	.	CASSLRVSGTDTQYF	TGCGCCAGCAGCTTGCGGGTCAGCGGGACAGATACGCAGTATTTT
TRBV27	.	TRBJ2-6	.	CASSRQVASSGANVLTF	TGTGCCAGCAGTCGACAGGTCGCGAGCTCTGGAGCCAACGTCCTGACTTTC
TRBV25-1	.	TRBJ1-4	.	CASSPYGLNEKLFF	TGTGCCAGCAGTCCGTACGGTCTAAATGAAAAACTGTTTTTT
TRBV4-1	.	TRBJ1-3	.	CASSRVGTQSGNTIYF	TGCGCCAGCAGCCGTGTAGGGACACAATCTGGAAACACCATATATTTT
TRBV6-5	TRBD1	TRBJ1-4	once	CASRRQGLSEKLFF	TGTGCCAGCAGACGACAGGGATTGAGTGAAAAACTGTTTTTT
TRBV28	TRBD2	TRBJ2-1	.	CASSRISGGYYNEQFF	TGTGCCAGCAGTAGAATTAGCGGGGGGTACTACAATGAGCAGTTCTTC
TRBV27	.	TRBJ1-3	.	CASRSWEGSGNTIYF	TGTGCCAGCAGATCGTGGGAGGGCTCTGGAAACACCATATATTTT
TRBV30	.	TRBJ2-1	.	CAWSVRGLANNEQFF	TGTGCCTGGAGTGTACGGGGGTTAGCGAACAATGAGCAGTTCTTC
TRBV27	.	TRBJ2-7	.	CASSLYTGITYEQYF	TGTGCCAGCAGTTTATATACAGGGATCACCTACGAGCAGTACTTC
TRBV9	.	TRBJ1-1	.	CASSGGHLNTEAFF	TGTGCCAGCAGCGGGGGACACCTGAACACTGAAGCTTTCTTT
TRBV9	TRBD2	TRBJ2-1	.	CASSAALSQTSGYNEQFF	TGTGCCAGCAGCGCAGCCCTCTCACAGACTAGCGGCTACAATGAGCAGTTCTTC
TRBV15	TRBD2	TRBJ2-7	.	CATSISGVTSYEQYF	TGTGCCACCAGCATCAGCGGGGTTACTTCCTACGAGCAGTACTTC
TRBV28	TRBD2	TRBJ2-1	.	CASRNFGTSGSREREQFF	TGTGCCAGCAGGAACTTTGGGACTAGCGGGAGTAGGGAACGTGAGCAGTTCTTC
TRBV4-1	TRBD1	TRBJ1-4	.	CASSQVGRGHFATNEKLFF	TGCGCCAGCAGCCAAGTGGGCAGGGGGCACTTTGCAACTAATGAAAAACTGTTTTTT
TRBV7-9	.	TRBJ2-4	.	CASSSFRADLKNIQYF	TGTGCCAGCAGCTCGTTCAGGGCGGACCTTAAAAACATTCAGTACTTC
TRBV30	TRBD1	TRBJ2-1	.	CAWIPDRGIYNEQFF	TGTGCCTGGATACCAGACAGGGGAATTTACAATGAGCAGTTCTTC
TRBV10-3	TRBD2	TRBJ2-1	once	CAISEPRASGRGGQFF	TGTGCCATCAGTGAACCCAGGGCTAGCGGCCGGGGAGGGCAGTTCTTC
TRBV29-1	.	TRBJ2-1	.	CSGRTLAYNEQFF	TGCAGCGGACGGACACTTGCCTACAATGAGCAGTTCTTC
TRBV15	.	TRBJ2-2	.	CAATIGSYTGELFF	TGTGCCGCCACCATCGGGTCGTACACCGGGGAGCTGTTTTTT
TRBV19	TRBD1	TRBJ2-7	.	CASSMDRAYEQYF	TGTGCCAGTAGTATGGACAGGGCCTACGAGCAGTACTTC
TRBV4-1	.	TRBJ2-5	.	CASSQALFETQYF	TGCGCCAGCAGCCAAGCCTTGTTCGAGACCCAGTACTTC
TRBV12-1	.	TRBJ2-3	.	CASSAGTSGETDTQYF	TGTGCCAGCAGCGCCGGGACTAGCGGGGAAACAGATACGCAGTATTTT
TRBV7-9	TRBD2	TRBJ2-7	.	CASSPGLAGQYEQYF	TGTGCCAGCAGCCCCGGACTAGCGGGACAATACGAGCAGTACTTC
TRBV18	.	TRBJ2-7	.	CASSPGDTYEQYF	TGTGCCAGCTCACCGGGCGACACCTACGAGCAGTACTTC
TRBV7-9	TRBD1	TRBJ2-7	.	CASSIGTVSSYEQYF	TGTGCCAGCAGCATAGGGACAGTAAGCTCCTACGAGCAGTACTTC
TRBV10-3	.	TRBJ1-2	.	CAISEELYGYTF	TGTGCCATCAGTGAGGAACTCTATGGCTACACCTTC
TRBV19	TRBD2	TRBJ2-3	.	CASSMGGTSTDTQYF	TGTGCCAGTAGTATGGGAGGGACTAGTACAGATACGCAGTATTTT
TRBV28	.	TRBJ1-1	.	CASSSPPVETEAFF	TGTGCCAGCAGCTCCCCCCCGGTAGAGACTGAAGCTTTCTTT
TRBV18	TRBD2	TRBJ2-5	.	CASSPPGLAHGETQYF	TGTGCCAGCTCACCACCGGGACTAGCGCATGGAGAGACCCAGTACTTC
TRBV6-6	TRBD1	TRBJ1-2	.	CASSYLTGGGDYGYTF	TGTGCCAGCAGTTACTTGACAGGGGGAGGGGACTATGGCTACACCTTC
TRBV5-1	.	TRBJ2-7	.	CASSLVVRGSYEQYF	TGCGCCAGCAGTTTAGTGGTCCGTGGCTCCTACGAGCAGTACTTC
TRBV11-2	TRBD2	TRBJ2-1	.	CAVGTSGSYNEQFF	TGTGCCGTGGGGACTAGCGGGTCCTACAATGAGCAGTTCTTC
TRBV6-5	TRBD1	TRBJ1-2	.	CASRGQGGYGYTF	TGTGCCAGCAGAGGACAGGGAGGGTATGGCTACACCTTC
TRBV28	TRBD1	TRBJ2-3	.	CASSFQTGDTQYF	TGTGCCAGCAGTTTCCAGACAGGGGATACGCAGTATTTT
TRBV2	TRBD2	TRBJ2-3	.	CATPSGRAGTQYF	TGTGCCACCCCTAGCGGGAGGGCCGGTACGCAGTATTTT
TRBV21-1	.	TRBJ2-7	.	CASKVSEYEQYF	TGTGCCAGCAAAGTAAGTGAGTACGAGCAGTACTTC
TRBV6-6	.	TRBJ2-5	.	CASSYAGQRDETQYF	TGTGCCAGCAGTTACGCCGGACAGCGTGATGAGACCCAGTACTTC
TRBV6-1	.	TRBJ1-5	.	CASSGIFDNQPQHF	TGTGCCAGCAGCGGGATATTCGACAATCAGCCCCAGCATTTT
TRBV5-1	.	TRBJ2-3	.	CASSFLTTVTDTQYF	TGCGCCAGCAGCTTTTTGACTACCGTCACAGATACGCAGTATTTT
TRBV9	.	TRBJ2-7	.	CASSVGGLEEQYF	TGTGCCAGCAGCGTAGGGGGCCTTGAAGAGCAGTACTTC
TRBV10-1	TRBD1	TRBJ2-7	.	CASSEPRGWYEQYF	TGCGCCAGCAGTGAACCCAGGGGGTGGTACGAGCAGTACTTC
TRBV29-1	.	TRBJ2-5	.	CSVEPAEGETQYF	TGCAGCGTTGAACCCGCGGAGGGGGAGACCCAGTACTTC
TRBV6-5	TRBD1	TRBJ1-4	.	CASRRDRGTNEKLFF	TGTGCCAGCAGACGGGACAGGGGAACTAATGAAAAACTGTTTTTT
TRBV30	TRBD1	TRBJ2-1	.	CACRDRGLYEQFF	TGTGCCTGCCGGGACAGGGGGCTCTATGAGCAGTTCTTC
TRBV5-1	TRBD1	TRBJ2-3	once	CASSFPETGGIDTQYF	TGCGCCAGCAGCTTCCCAGAGACAGGGGGCATCGATACGCAGTATTTT
TRBV5-6	.	TRBJ2-3	.	CASTQVHTDTQYF	TGTGCCAGCACCCAGGTTCACACAGATACGCAGTATTTT
TRBV6-5	TRBD1	TRBJ2-1	.	CASSYSGQGYNEQFF	TGTGCCAGCAGTTACTCGGGACAGGGCTACAATGAGCAGTTCTTC
TRBV5-8	TRBD1	TRBJ1-1	.	CASSRGTGGSEAFF	TGTGCCAGCAGCCGCGGGACAGGGGGCTCTGAAGCTTTCTTT
TRBV30	TRBD2	TRBJ2-1	.	CAWSLVAGHTYNEQFF	TGTGCCTGGAGTTTAGTAGCGGGGCATACCTACAATGAGCAGTTCTTC